Presented here are 9 T cell receptor beta chains from one specimen sequenced in a study of cytomegalovirus exposure and HLA in healthy donors. This table comes from immunoSEQ multiplex PCR, and its TCRdb copy is limited to in-frame clones, with some not included. The sample holds about 60,000 clones, more than 90% seen once. Sequenced material: PBMCs. The receptors stem from a man aged 18 to 29 in good health and CMV-seronegative.

The V gene is TRBV27, the J gene TRBJ1-2; TRBD1 matches 7 bases. This CDR3 region has 15 residues. CDR1 and CDR2 from the germline V gene are MNHEY and SMNVEV (reference sequence). V shed 4 bases, J shed 8 bases, and the junction held 13 bases outside the gene matches. CDR3 DNA sequence: TGTGCCAGCAGTTCCCATAAGGGGGCAGATGGAGGCTACACCTTC. As protein: CASSSHKGADGGYTF.

V gene TRBV28 combines with J gene TRBJ1-1, with D possibly being TRBD1 (6 bases). Trimming shortened V by 5 bases and J by 4 bases, and 20 bases separated the two germline ends. The CDR3 totals 16 residues. Germline V CDR1 and CDR2: MDHEN, SYDVKM. DNA of the CDR3: TGTGCCAGCAGTGACCCACGAGCGGGGGGCAGCACTGAAGCTTTCTTT. Protein: CASSDPRAGGSTEAFF.

V gene TRBV7-9 combines with J gene TRBJ2-5, with 12 nucleotides matching TRBD2. The junction had 11 bases not matched to a gene; V was cut back by 5 bases and J by 7 bases. There are 16 residues in the CDR3. CDR1 and CDR2 (germline): SEHNR, FQNEAQ (reference sequence). CDR3 residues: CASSRDGLAGGGTQYF. Written as DNA, the CDR3 is TGTGCCAGCAGCCGGGACGGCCTAGCGGGAGGGGGGACCCAGTACTTC.

The V gene is TRBV5-1, the J gene TRBJ2-7, with 7 bases matching TRBD1. V lost 3 bases and J lost 4; bases outside the gene matches: 7. The CDR3 extends over 14 amino acids. Germline CDR1 is SGHRS and CDR2 is YFSETQ. For the CDR3, the DNA is TGCGCCAGCAGCTATGACAGGGCCCTTTACGAGCAGTACTTC. Its translation is CASSYDRALYEQYF.

This chain links TRBV19 with TRBJ2-3; D not certain. Trimming stripped 3 bases from V and 4 bases from J, with 14 bases between. Per the germline V gene, CDR1 is LNHDA and CDR2 is SQIVND (reference sequence). The CDR3 has 15 residues. The CDR3: CASSITAPIPDTQYF. The CDR3 bases are TGTGCCAGTAGTATCACAGCACCAATCCCAGATACGCAGTATTTT.

About this clone: The same CDR3 is also encoded by other DNA sequences in this sample. The chain employs TRBV9 and TRBJ1-1; 9 positions match TRBD1. Germline lookup yields CDR1 SGDLS and CDR2 YYNGEE. This CDR3 is 13 amino acids long. CDR3 region: CATGTGQNTEAFF. DNA of the CDR3: TGTGCTACGGGGACAGGGCAGAACACTGAAGCTTTCTTT. Supplemented by reference TRBV9 and TRBJ1-1, the full variable domain reads DSGVTQTPKHLITATGQRVTLRCSPRSGDLSVYWYQQSLDQGLQFLIQYYNGEERAKGNILERFSAQQFPDLHSELNLSSLELGDSALYFCATGTGQNTEAFFGQGTRLTVV.

The gene calls are TRBV11-3 and TRBJ2-1; 8 positions agree with TRBD1. CDR1 is SGHNT and CDR2 is YENEEA in the germline V gene. V dropped 4 bases and J dropped 3; count of bases not matched to a gene: 5. This CDR3 comprises 15 residues. The CDR3 region is CASSSFDRGYNEQFF. The CDR3 bases are TGTGCCAGCAGCTCGTTTGACAGGGGCTACAATGAGCAGTTCTTC. Full variable domain (rest looked up from reference TRBV11-3 and TRBJ2-1): EAGVVQSPRYKIIEKKQPVAFWCNPISGHNTLYWYLQNLGQGPELLIRYENEEAVDDSQLPKDRFSAERLKGVDSTLKIQPAELGDSAVYLCASSSFDRGYNEQFFGPGTRLTVL.

This clone was counted only a few times. The chain couples TRBV16 to TRBJ1-2, with 7 nucleotides matching TRBD1. The germline CDR1 and CDR2 sequences are KGHSY and FQNENV. The CDR3 has 15 residues. The V segment lost 2 bases and the J segment 5 bases; nucleotides outside the gene matches: 8. In DNA, the CDR3 is TGTGCCAGCAGCCAAAACACCGGGACAGCTTATGGCTACACCTTC. It translates to CASSQNTGTAYGYTF.

V is TRBV10-1 and J is TRBJ2-7, with TRBD1 identical over 8 bases. Losses at the gene ends were 6 bases for V and 0 bases for J; bases not matched to a gene: 7. This CDR3 region has 15 residues. CDR1 is WNHNN and CDR2 is SYGVQD in the germline V gene (reference sequence). CDR3 bases: TGCGCCAGCAGCCGTGGACAGGGAATCTCCTACGAGCAGTACTTC. This gives the protein CASSRGQGISYEQYF.